A selection of T cell receptor beta chains follows, all from one sample in a study of human T cells and chemical hapten exposure. TCRdb called the RACE reads again in MiXCR, with one record for every CDR3 protein. The sample holds roughly 190,000 distinct CDR3 sequences, 20% to 25% seen once. The input for sequencing was whole blood, taken in connection with sensitization to the hapten diphenylcyclopropenone (DPC). The receptor source for this set is a woman aged 45-60 years with alopecia areata. Some clones in this sample may be carry-over from other donors' samples. Each CDR3 is given with its conserved first and last residue. Each record gives: V gene, CDR3 protein.

>TRBV18
CASSPVSGSSYNEQFF
>TRBV9
CASSVAERGSGNTIYF
>TRBV6-2/TRBV6-3
CASEDSNQPQHF
>TRBV29-1
CSSTDGNTEAFF
>TRBV7-9
CASSSLRDLNTEAFF
>TRBV6-1
CASSNGQGPTDTQYF
>TRBV7-9
CASSLMTVYEQYF
>TRBV27
CASSLGVAQPQHF
>TRBV11-2
CASSLTMMNTEAFF
>TRBV5-6
CASSFQRHTGELFF
>TRBV2
CASSQPPEAGNF
>TRBV6-5
CASSYSFDQPQHF
>TRBV11-2
CASSLDLGQEQFF
>TRBV20-1
CSARKHILAATTYEQYF
>TRBV5-1
CASSSLAGAGSFGYTF
>TRBV5-6
CASSLLGQGKIGEQYF
>TRBV29-1
CSVANRGTGANVLTF
>TRBV20-1
CSAVVGVGGRNEQFF